This T cell receptor beta chain came from a study of blood T cell repertoires in COVID-19. Study details: Material from acute and convalescent COVID-19 was sourced from the United States, Italy and Spain. Nucleic acid was either cDNA or gDNA, and it came from T cells, B-cell-depleted T cells, or PBMCs.

The V end lost 6 bases, the J end lost 5 bases, and 11 bases lay between the germline ends. There are 14 residues in the CDR3. Germline V gene data show CDR1 as SNHLY and CDR2 as FYNNEI. In the authors' methods: Using reference gene primer amplification, nucleated cell counts were estimated. Data came from immunoSEQ multiplex PCR; TCRdb stores just in-frame clones and leaves some out. The V and J calls and the clone size are those of that table, but D and trimming were determined from the DNA. This table holds fewer than 60,000 clones, over 75% found once. Seattle-derived patients entered the study during active infection and were followed longitudinally.

The chain links TRBV2 to TRBJ1-6, with D uncertain. Sequenced: peripheral blood. This TCR was recovered from an elderly man with COVID-19, enrolled during active disease. CDR3: CASSVDGDNSPLHF. The CDR3 coding sequence is TGTGCCAGCAGCGTCGACGGGGATAATTCACCCCTCCACTTT.